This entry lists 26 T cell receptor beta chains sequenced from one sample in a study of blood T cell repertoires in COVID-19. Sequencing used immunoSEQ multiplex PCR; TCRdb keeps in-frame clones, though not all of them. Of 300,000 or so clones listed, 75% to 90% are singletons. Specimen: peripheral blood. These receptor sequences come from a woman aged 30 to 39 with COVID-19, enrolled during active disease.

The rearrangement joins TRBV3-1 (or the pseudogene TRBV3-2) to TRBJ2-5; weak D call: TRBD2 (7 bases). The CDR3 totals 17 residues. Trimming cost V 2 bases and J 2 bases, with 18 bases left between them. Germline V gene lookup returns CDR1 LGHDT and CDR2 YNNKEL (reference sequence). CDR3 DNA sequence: TGTGCCAGCAGCCAACCCAAAGGGGGAGGGAGGCAAGAGACCCAGTACTTC. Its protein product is CASSQPKGGGRQETQYF.

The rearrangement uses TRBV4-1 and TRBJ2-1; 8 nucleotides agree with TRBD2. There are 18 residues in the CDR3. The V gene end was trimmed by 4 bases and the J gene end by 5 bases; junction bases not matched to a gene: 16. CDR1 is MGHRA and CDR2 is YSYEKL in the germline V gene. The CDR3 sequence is CASSPISSGSKLNNEQFF. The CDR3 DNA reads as TGCGCCAGCAGCCCTATAAGCAGCGGGAGCAAATTGAACAATGAGCAGTTCTTC.

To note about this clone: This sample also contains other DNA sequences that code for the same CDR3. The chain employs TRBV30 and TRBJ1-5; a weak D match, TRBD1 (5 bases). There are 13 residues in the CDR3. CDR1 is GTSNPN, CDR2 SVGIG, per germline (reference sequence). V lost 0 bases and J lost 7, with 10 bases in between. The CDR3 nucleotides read TGTGCCTGGAGTGTACAAGGGGAACAGCCCCAGCATTTT. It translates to CAWSVQGEQPQHF.

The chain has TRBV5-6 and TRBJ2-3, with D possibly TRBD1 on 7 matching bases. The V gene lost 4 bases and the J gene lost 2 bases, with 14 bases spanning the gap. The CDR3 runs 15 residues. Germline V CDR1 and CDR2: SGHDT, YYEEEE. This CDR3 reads CASSGGTVFTDTQYF. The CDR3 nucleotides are TGTGCCAGCAGCGGCGGGACAGTTTTCACAGATACGCAGTATTTT.

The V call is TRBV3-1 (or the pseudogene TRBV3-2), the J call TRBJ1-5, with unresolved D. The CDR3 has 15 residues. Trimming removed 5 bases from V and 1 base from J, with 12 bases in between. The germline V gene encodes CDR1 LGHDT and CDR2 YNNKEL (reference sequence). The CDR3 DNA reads TGTGCCAGCAGCAGCGGAGTGGGGAGCAATCAGCCCCAGCATTTT. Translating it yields CASSSGVGSNQPQHF.

The CDR3 nucleotides are TGCGCCAGCAGAATACCGGGGGTGGGCTCCTACGAGCAGTACTTC. This sequence encodes CASRIPGVGSYEQYF. This chain joins TRBV5-1 and TRBJ2-7; D perhaps matches TRBD2 (6 bases). V was cut by 5 bases and J by 0 bases, with 15 bases left in between. This CDR3 is built from 15 residues. Germline lookup yields CDR1 SGHRS and CDR2 YFSETQ.

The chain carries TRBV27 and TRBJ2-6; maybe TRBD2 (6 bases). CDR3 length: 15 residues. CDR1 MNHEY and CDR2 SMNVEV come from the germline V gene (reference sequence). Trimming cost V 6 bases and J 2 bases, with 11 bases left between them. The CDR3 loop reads CASRTSSTGANVLTF. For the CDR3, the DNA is TGTGCCAGCAGGACTAGTTCTACTGGGGCCAACGTCCTGACTTTC. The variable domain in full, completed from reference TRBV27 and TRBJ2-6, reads EAQVTQNPRYLITVTGKKLTVTCSQNMNHEYMSWYRQDPGLGLRQIYYSMNVEVTDKGDVPEGYKVSRKEKRNFPLILESPSPNQTSLYFCASRTSSTGANVLTFGAGSRLTVL.

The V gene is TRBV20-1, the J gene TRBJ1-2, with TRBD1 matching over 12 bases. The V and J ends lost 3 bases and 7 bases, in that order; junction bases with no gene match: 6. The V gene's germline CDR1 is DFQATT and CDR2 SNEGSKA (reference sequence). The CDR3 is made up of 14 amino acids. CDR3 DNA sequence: TGCAGTGCTAGTTTGGGACAGGGGGCGAGTGGCTACACCTTC. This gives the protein CSASLGQGASGYTF.

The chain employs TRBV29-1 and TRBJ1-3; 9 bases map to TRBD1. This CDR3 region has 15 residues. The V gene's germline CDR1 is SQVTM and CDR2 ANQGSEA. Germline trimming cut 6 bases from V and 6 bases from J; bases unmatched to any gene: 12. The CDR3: CSVCGQGRETNTIYF. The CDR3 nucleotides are TGCAGCGTCTGCGGACAGGGGAGAGAAACAAACACCATATATTTT.

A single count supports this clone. CDR3 region: CASSQDLGAGRVTAGELFF. For the CDR3, the DNA is TGTGCCAGCAGCCAAGACTTGGGAGCGGGTAGGGTAACGGCCGGGGAGCTGTTTTTT. The chain recombines TRBV4-2 with TRBJ2-2; D might be TRBD2 (6 bases). Looked up from germline, CDR1 is LGHNA and CDR2 is YNFKEQ. The CDR3 consists of 19 residues. V was pared by 0 bases and J by 6 bases, with 23 bases between.

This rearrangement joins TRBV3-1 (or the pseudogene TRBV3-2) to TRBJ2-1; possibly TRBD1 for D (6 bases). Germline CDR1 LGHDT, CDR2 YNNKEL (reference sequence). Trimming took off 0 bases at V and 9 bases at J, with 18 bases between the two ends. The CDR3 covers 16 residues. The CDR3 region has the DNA TGTGCCAGCAGCCAAGAACGTCAGGGGAAAGAGGGTGAGCAGTTCTTC. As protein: CASSQERQGKEGEQFF.

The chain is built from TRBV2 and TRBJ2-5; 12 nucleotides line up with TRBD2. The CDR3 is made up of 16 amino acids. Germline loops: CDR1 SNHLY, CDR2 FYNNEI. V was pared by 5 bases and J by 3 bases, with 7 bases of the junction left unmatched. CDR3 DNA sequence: TGTGCCAGCAGTAGAGGACTAGCGGGGAACAAAGAGACCCAGTACTTC. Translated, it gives CASSRGLAGNKETQYF.

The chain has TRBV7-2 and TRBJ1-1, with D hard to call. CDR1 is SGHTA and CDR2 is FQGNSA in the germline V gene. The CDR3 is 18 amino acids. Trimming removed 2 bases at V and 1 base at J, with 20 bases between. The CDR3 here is CASSLRVPTLLPNTEAFF. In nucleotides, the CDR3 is TGTGCCAGCAGCTTAAGAGTCCCTACTCTCCTCCCGAACACTGAAGCTTTCTTT.

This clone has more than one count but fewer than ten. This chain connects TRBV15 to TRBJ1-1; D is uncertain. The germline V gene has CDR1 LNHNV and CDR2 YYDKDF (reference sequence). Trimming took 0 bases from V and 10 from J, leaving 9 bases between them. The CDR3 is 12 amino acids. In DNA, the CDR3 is TGTGCCACCAGCAGAGATCAAACGCGAGCTTTCTTT. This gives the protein CATSRDQTRAFF.

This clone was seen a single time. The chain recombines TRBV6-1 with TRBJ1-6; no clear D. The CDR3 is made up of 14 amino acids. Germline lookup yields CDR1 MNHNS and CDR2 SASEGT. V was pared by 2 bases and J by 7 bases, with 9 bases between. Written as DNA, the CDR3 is TGTGCCAGCAGTGAAATTGGCGGGAATTCACCCCTCCACTTT. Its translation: CASSEIGGNSPLHF.

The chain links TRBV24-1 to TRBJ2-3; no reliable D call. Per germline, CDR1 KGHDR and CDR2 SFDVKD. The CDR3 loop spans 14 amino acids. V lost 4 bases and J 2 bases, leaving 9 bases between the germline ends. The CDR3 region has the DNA TGTGCCACCAGTGACCGTACTTACACAGATACGCAGTATTTT. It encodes CATSDRTYTDTQYF.

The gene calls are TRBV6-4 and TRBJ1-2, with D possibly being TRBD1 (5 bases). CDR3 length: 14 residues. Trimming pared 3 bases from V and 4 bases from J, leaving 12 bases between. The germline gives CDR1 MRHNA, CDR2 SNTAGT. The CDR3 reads CASSEFLGGYGYTF. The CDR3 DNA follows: TGTGCCAGCAGTGAATTTCTGGGGGGCTATGGCTACACCTTC.

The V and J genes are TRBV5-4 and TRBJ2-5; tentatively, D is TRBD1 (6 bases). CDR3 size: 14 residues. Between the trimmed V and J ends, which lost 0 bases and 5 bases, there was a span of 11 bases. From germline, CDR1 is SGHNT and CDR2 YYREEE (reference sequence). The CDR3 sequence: CASSLVGGSETQYF. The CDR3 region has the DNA TGTGCCAGCAGCTTGGTTGGGGGCTCGGAGACCCAGTACTTC.

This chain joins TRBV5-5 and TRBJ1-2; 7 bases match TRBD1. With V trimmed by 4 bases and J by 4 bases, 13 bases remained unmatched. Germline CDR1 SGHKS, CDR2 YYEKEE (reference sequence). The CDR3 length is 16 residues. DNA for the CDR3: TGTGCCAGCAGCCCGGGGACAGACCTTATTATCTATGGCTACACCTTC. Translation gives CASSPGTDLIIYGYTF.

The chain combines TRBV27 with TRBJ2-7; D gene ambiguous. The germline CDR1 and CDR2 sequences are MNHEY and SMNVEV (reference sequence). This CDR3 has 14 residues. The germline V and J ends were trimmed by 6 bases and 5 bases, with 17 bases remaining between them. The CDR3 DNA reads TGTGCCAGCAGCCCCAGGTCCCCGTGGGACGAGCAGTACTTC. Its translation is CASSPRSPWDEQYF.

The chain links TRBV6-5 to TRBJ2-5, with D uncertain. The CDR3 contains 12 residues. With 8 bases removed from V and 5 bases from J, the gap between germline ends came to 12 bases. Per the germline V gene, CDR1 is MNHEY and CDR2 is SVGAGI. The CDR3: CASVGVGETQYF. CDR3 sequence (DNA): TGTGCCAGCGTCGGCGTCGGGGAGACCCAGTACTTC.

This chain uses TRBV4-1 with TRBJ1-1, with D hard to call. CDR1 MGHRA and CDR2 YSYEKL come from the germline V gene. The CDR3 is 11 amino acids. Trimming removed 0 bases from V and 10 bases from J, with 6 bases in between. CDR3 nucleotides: TGCGCCAGCAGCCAAGATAGAACAGCTTTCTTT. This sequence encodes CASSQDRTAFF.

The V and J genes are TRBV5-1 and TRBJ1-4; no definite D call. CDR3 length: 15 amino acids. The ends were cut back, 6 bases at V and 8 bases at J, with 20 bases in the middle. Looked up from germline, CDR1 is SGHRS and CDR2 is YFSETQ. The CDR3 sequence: CASTLNPGFNEKLFF. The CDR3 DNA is TGCGCCAGCACCCTGAACCCCGGGTTCAACGAAAAACTGTTTTTT.

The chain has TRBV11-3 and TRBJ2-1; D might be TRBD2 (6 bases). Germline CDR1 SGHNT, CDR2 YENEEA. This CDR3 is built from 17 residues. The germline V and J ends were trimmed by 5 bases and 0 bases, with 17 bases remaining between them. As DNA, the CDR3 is TGTGCCAGCAGCCCCAGACCATCGGGGGTCTCCTACAATGAGCAGTTCTTC. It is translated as CASSPRPSGVSYNEQFF. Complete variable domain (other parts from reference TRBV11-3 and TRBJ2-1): EAGVVQSPRYKIIEKKQPVAFWCNPISGHNTLYWYLQNLGQGPELLIRYENEEAVDDSQLPKDRFSAERLKGVDSTLKIQPAELGDSAVYLCASSPRPSGVSYNEQFFGPGTRLTVL.

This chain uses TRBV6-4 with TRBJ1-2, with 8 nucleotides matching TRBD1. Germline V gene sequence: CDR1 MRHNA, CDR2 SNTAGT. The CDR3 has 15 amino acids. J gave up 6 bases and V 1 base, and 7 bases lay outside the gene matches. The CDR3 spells CASSDWGQEGHGYTF. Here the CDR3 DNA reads TGTGCCAGCAGTGACTGGGGACAGGAAGGGCATGGCTACACCTTC.

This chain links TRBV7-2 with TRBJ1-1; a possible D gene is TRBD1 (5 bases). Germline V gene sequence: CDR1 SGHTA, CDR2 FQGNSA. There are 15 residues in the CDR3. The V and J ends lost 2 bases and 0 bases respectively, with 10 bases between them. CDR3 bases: TGTGCCAGCAGCTTACTCGGGGGACTGAACACTGAAGCTTTCTTT. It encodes CASSLLGGLNTEAFF.